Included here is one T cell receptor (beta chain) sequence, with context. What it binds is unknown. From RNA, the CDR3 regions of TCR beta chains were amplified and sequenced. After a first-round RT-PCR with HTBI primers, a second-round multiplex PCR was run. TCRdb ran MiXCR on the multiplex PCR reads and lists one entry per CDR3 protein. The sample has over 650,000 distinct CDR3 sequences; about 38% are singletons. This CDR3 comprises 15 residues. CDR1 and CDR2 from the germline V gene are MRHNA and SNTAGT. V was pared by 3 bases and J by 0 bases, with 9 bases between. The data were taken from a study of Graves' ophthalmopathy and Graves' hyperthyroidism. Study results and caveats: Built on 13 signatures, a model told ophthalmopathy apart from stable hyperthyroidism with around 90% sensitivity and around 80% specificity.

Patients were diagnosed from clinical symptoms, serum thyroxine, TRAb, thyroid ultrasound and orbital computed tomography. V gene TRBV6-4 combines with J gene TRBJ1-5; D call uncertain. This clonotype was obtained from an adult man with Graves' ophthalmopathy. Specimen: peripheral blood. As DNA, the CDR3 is TGTGCCAGCAGTGAAGCGGGTGCTAGCAATCAGCCCCAGCATTTT. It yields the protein CASSEAGASNQPQHF.